Below are 15 T cell receptor beta chains sequenced from a single sample in a study of blood T cell repertoires in COVID-19. Data came from immunoSEQ multiplex PCR; TCRdb stores just in-frame clones and leaves some out. The sample holds 40,000 or so clones, about 87% seen once. The sequencing sample was made of peripheral blood. The receptors were sampled from a human donor in a cohort sampled during active COVID-19.

V usage is TRBV6-4 and J usage is TRBJ2-3; possible D gene TRBD1, 6 bases. Between the trimmed V and J ends, which lost 3 bases and 2 bases, there was a span of 6 bases. This CDR3 comprises 13 residues. Germline values: CDR1 MRHNA, CDR2 SNTAGT. The CDR3 DNA reads TGTGCCAGCAGTGAGGGGGCCACAGATACGCAGTATTTT. Amino acids: CASSEGATDTQYF.

V is TRBV5-1 and J is TRBJ1-6; 8 bases map to TRBD1. This CDR3 is built from 17 residues. Germline CDR1 SGHRS, CDR2 YFSETQ. V dropped 1 base and J dropped 5; count of bases not matched to a gene: 8. This chain's CDR3 is CASSLRQGSGNNSPLHF. CDR3 coding DNA: TGCGCCAGCAGCTTGCGACAGGGGAGTGGGAATAATTCACCCCTCCACTTT.

This rearrangement joins TRBV7-6 to TRBJ1-3, with 8 bases lining up with TRBD1. Germline CDR1 reads SGHVS; CDR2 reads FNYEAQ. CDR3 size: 18 residues. Trimming at V came to 1 base and at J to 2 bases, leaving 10 bases not matched to a gene. The CDR3 here is CASSLGPSDRETGNTIYF. CDR3 sequence (DNA): TGTGCCAGCAGCTTAGGGCCCTCGGACAGGGAGACTGGAAACACCATATATTTT.

The chain uses TRBV12-3 or TRBV12-4 and TRBJ1-1; 7 bases are shared with TRBD1. The V gene end was trimmed by 4 bases and the J gene end by 6 bases; junction bases not matched to a gene: 2. The CDR3 is 12 residues long. The CDR3, as DNA: TGTGCCAGCAGTTGGGGGACAGCTGAAGCTTTCTTT. It translates to CASSWGTAEAFF.

J is TRBJ1-1 and V is TRBV11-3; D ambiguous. This CDR3 has 13 residues. Germline V gives CDR1 SGHNT, CDR2 YENEEA. The V end lost 2 bases, the J end lost 3 bases, and 7 bases lay between the germline ends. CDR3 coding DNA: TGTGCCAGCAGCTTAACGAGGTACACTGAAGCTTTCTTT. This sequence encodes CASSLTRYTEAFF.

This sequence joins TRBV5-4 and TRBJ2-6, with 13 nucleotides matching TRBD2. The CDR3 extends over 19 amino acids. The V and J ends lost 2 bases and 0 bases, in that order; junction bases with no gene match: 5. CDR1 and CDR2 from the germline V gene are SGHNT and YYREEE (reference sequence). In nucleotides, the CDR3 is TGTGCCAGCAGCTTCTCGGGACTAGCGGGATCCTCTGGGGCCAACGTCCTGACTTTC. It specifies CASSFSGLAGSSGANVLTF.

This clone is medium-sized. The J gene is TRBJ1-5, the V gene TRBV4-3; no clear D gene. In germline, CDR1 is LGHNA, CDR2 YSLEER. There are 15 residues in the CDR3. V was cut by 0 bases and J by 0 bases, with 6 bases left in between. Here the CDR3 DNA reads TGCGCCAGCAGCCAAGATGCTAATAGCAATCAGCCCCAGCATTTT. Its translation is CASSQDANSNQPQHF.

The table lists this clone with a count of one. The genes are TRBV18 and TRBJ2-7, with 7 nucleotides matching TRBD2. The germline gives CDR1 KGHSH, CDR2 LQKENI. The junction had 13 bases not matched to a gene; V was cut back by 1 base and J by 4 bases. The CDR3 totals 17 residues. CDR3 protein: CASSPLGPGPGGYEQYF. Here the CDR3 DNA reads TGTGCCAGCTCACCACTTGGACCGGGCCCGGGAGGTTACGAGCAGTACTTC.

The chain links TRBV10-3 to TRBJ2-3; possible D gene TRBD1, 6 bases. The V gene's germline CDR1 is ENHRY and CDR2 SYGVKD. The CDR3 totals 15 residues. V dropped 3 bases and J dropped 3 bases, with 13 bases sitting between them. The CDR3 DNA follows: TGTGCCATCAGTGACCGGGACACTTCTACAGATACGCAGTATTTT. Amino acids: CAISDRDTSTDTQYF.

Only a few counts were recorded for this clone. This rearrangement joins TRBV11-2 to TRBJ1-3; D uncertain. CDR1 SGHAT and CDR2 FQNNGV come from the germline V gene. This CDR3 is 14 amino acids long. The V and J ends lost 4 bases and 2 bases respectively, with 9 bases between them. The CDR3 coding sequence is TGTGCCAGCAGCTCGGTAGTGACTGGAAACACCATATATTTT. Translation gives CASSSVVTGNTIYF.

This clone is classed as medium-sized. The rearrangement uses TRBV10-3 and TRBJ2-7; 10 bases map to TRBD1. The germline gives CDR1 ENHRY, CDR2 SYGVKD. V dropped 11 bases and J dropped 4; count of bases not matched to a gene: 11. The CDR3 loop spans 14 amino acids. CDR3 loop: CAGSGTGVGYEQYF. In nucleotides, the CDR3 is TGTGCCGGCTCCGGGACAGGGGTAGGATACGAGCAGTACTTC.

This chain joins TRBV6-5 and TRBJ1-4; 7 bases map to TRBD1. The CDR3 is 15 amino acids. The V segment lost 0 bases and the J segment 8 bases; nucleotides outside the gene matches: 6. Per germline, CDR1 MNHEY and CDR2 SVGAGI. The CDR3 nucleotides are TGTGCCAGCAGTTACTCCGCGGGAGGGGGCGAAAAACTGTTTTTT. Residues: CASSYSAGGGEKLFF.

Only a few counts were recorded for this clone. The V call is TRBV6-5, the J call TRBJ1-1, with TRBD1 matching over 9 bases. V gave up 6 bases and J gave up 6 bases; unmatched junction bases: 11. The CDR3 extends over 15 amino acids. Germline CDR1 reads MNHEY; CDR2 reads SVGAGI. CDR3 bases: TGTGCCAGCAGGATGGACAGGGGAGGACGGTCTGAAGCTTTCTTT. Translating gives CASRMDRGGRSEAFF.

The chain links TRBV9 to TRBJ2-1; TRBD2 is a possible D gene (5 bases). With 0 bases removed from V and 4 bases from J, the gap between germline ends came to 14 bases. The CDR3 sequence is 16 residues long. Germline values: CDR1 SGDLS, CDR2 YYNGEE. The CDR3 loop is CASSVDGLSGYNEQFF. The CDR3 DNA sequence: TGTGCCAGCAGCGTAGATGGACTCTCTGGGTACAATGAGCAGTTCTTC.

V is TRBV14 and J is TRBJ2-7; D unresolved. The CDR3 is 13 amino acids. Germline loops: CDR1 SGHDN, CDR2 FVKESK. V gave up 1 base and J gave up 2 bases, with 6 bases separating them. The CDR3 DNA follows: TGTGCCAGCAGCCAAGTTAGTCCCTACGAGCAGTACTTC. As protein: CASSQVSPYEQYF.